A single sample gave rise to the 23 T cell receptor beta chains below, sequenced in a study of T-cell memory formation after mild COVID-19. From the 5' RACE reads, TCRdb called clonotypes with MiXCR, one entry per CDR3 protein. This table holds 270,000 or so distinct CDR3 sequences, about a sixth found once. Material for sequencing was PBMCs or a T cell subset sorted from them (not recorded which). All receptors come from a man in his late teens or twenties who had mild COVID-19 (a few samples of this study predate the infection). Cell type and time point are not known.

This clonotype was seen a few times. This chain links TRBV28 with TRBJ2-5; 9 bases align to TRBD1. Germline V gene data show CDR1 as MDHEN and CDR2 as SYDVKM. Trimming removed 4 bases from V and 5 bases from J; junction bases left unmatched: 11. The CDR3 is 16 amino acids. The CDR3 loop reads CASSSPGQGTGETQYF. CDR3 bases: TGTGCCAGCAGTTCCCCGGGACAGGGCACCGGGGAGACCCAGTACTTC.

The chain carries TRBV4-3 and TRBJ2-3, with D possibly TRBD1 on 6 matching bases. Trimming stripped 4 bases from V and 6 bases from J, with 14 bases between. The CDR3 covers 14 residues. The germline V gene encodes CDR1 LGHNA and CDR2 YSLEER. CDR3 sequence reads: CASSLLGAGDTQYF. The DNA of the CDR3 is TGCGCCAGCAGCCTCCTGGGGGCTGGGGATACGCAGTATTTT.

This clonotype appeared a few times. The chain combines TRBV7-6 with TRBJ2-5; D is possibly TRBD2 (6 bases). Per the germline V gene, CDR1 is SGHVS and CDR2 is FNYEAQ. V was pared by 5 bases and J by 5 bases, with 18 bases between. The CDR3 sequence is 15 residues long. The CDR3 spells CASSLEAGPLETQYF. The CDR3 DNA follows: TGTGCCAGCAGCCTCGAAGCGGGCCCCTTGGAGACCCAGTACTTC. The full variable domain, rest sourced from reference TRBV7-6 and TRBJ2-5, is GAGVSQSPRYKVTKRGQDVALRCDPISGHVSLYWYRQALGQGPEFLTYFNYEAQQDKSGLPNDRFSAERPEGSISTLTIQRTEQRDSAMYRCASSLEAGPLETQYFGPGTRLLVL.

The chain combines TRBV12-3 or TRBV12-4 with TRBJ1-1; 9 bases match TRBD1. Germline trimming cut 5 bases from V and 3 bases from J; bases unmatched to any gene: 4. The CDR3 is made up of 14 amino acids. CDR3 DNA: TGTGCCAGCAGTCCGGGACAGGGCGACACTGAAGCTTTCTTT. Encoded protein: CASSPGQGDTEAFF.

This clonotype was seen many times. This chain connects TRBV6-4 to TRBJ2-1; D gene uncertain. Per the germline V gene, CDR1 is MRHNA and CDR2 is SNTAGT. The CDR3 is 11 residues long. Trimming cost V 1 base and J 8 bases, with 3 bases left between them. CDR3 sequence reads: CASSDYDEQFF. DNA for the CDR3: TGTGCCAGCAGTGACTATGATGAGCAGTTCTTC.

There are a few counts of this clonotype. The J gene is TRBJ2-2, the V gene TRBV12-3 or TRBV12-4; TRBD2 is a possible D gene (5 bases). The V gene lost 5 bases and the J gene lost 4 bases, with 17 bases spanning the gap. The CDR3 has 16 residues. Here the CDR3 DNA reads TGTGCCAGCAGTCCTAGGAGACTCCGGGGCACCGGGGAGCTGTTTTTT. This sequence encodes CASSPRRLRGTGELFF.

A word on this clonotype: Relative to the germline gene, one junction end is altered; a read error may explain this. This chain links TRBV5-1 with TRBJ1-2; 8 nucleotides match TRBD1. The CDR3 loop spans 16 amino acids. The germline gives CDR1 SGHRS, CDR2 YFSETQ. CDR3 nucleotide sequence: TGCGCCAGCAGCTTGGGCCCCGACAGGGGTCGGAGAGGCTGCACCTTC. This sequence encodes CASSLGPDRGRRGCTF.

This clonotype has a handful of counts. The chain uses TRBV21-1 and TRBJ2-5. TRBV21-1 is given as a pseudogene. The CDR3 runs 13 residues. CDR3 DNA: TGTGCCAGCAGCAAACAGCAGAGAGAGACCCAGTACTTC. The encoded protein is CASSKQQRETQYF.

The chain joins TRBV2 to TRBJ1-5, with D possibly TRBD1 on 5 matching bases. With 5 bases removed from V and 7 bases from J, the gap between germline ends came to 15 bases. The germline gives CDR1 SNHLY, CDR2 FYNNEI. This CDR3 spans 14 amino acids. The CDR3 DNA sequence: TGTGCCAGCAGTCAGGGCAGGGCGGGGCAGCCCCAGCATTTT. Protein product: CASSQGRAGQPQHF.

In this sample, this clonotype turned up a few times. V is TRBV7-9 and J is TRBJ2-3; D is possibly TRBD1 or TRBD2 (5 bases each). The CDR3 length is 16 residues. Germline V lookup: CDR1 SEHNR, CDR2 FQNEAQ (reference sequence). V lost 0 bases and J 0 bases, leaving 10 bases between the germline ends. CDR3 DNA: TGTGCCAGCAGCTTAGCGAGGGGTCAGAGCACAGATACGCAGTATTTT. Encoded protein: CASSLARGQSTDTQYF. The full variable domain, rest sourced from reference TRBV7-9 and TRBJ2-3, is DTGVSQNPRHKITKRGQNVTFRCDPISEHNRLYWYRQTLGQGPEFLTYFQNEAQLEKSRLLSDRFSAERPKGSFSTLEIQRTEQGDSAMYLCASSLARGQSTDTQYFGPGTRLTVL.

Only a few counts were recorded for this clonotype. J is TRBJ2-3 and V is TRBV7-2; D is perhaps TRBD2 (6 bases). Trimming stripped 5 bases from V and 11 bases from J, with 26 bases between. CDR3 length: 16 amino acids. Germline lookup yields CDR1 SGHTA and CDR2 FQGNSA. CDR3 DNA: TGTGCCAGCAGCCCAGGAGGGACCTACCCTTGGGTTGGGCAGTATTTT. This sequence encodes CASSPGGTYPWVGQYF.

This clonotype appeared many times. This rearrangement joins TRBV11-3 to TRBJ2-5; D might be TRBD2 (5 bases). The germline V gene encodes CDR1 SGHNT and CDR2 YENEEA. This CDR3 has 13 residues. V shed 0 bases and J shed 4 bases, with 6 bases lying between them. The CDR3 region has the DNA TGTGCCAGCAGCTTAGACCGGGGAGAGACCCAGTACTTC. Its protein product is CASSLDRGETQYF.

The sample holds many counts of this clonotype. The rearrangement joins TRBV12-3 or TRBV12-4 to TRBJ2-1, with D possibly matching TRBD1 (6 bases). V lost 4 bases and J lost 8, with 12 bases in between. The CDR3 sequence is 13 residues long. The CDR3 sequence: CASSSVTGDEQFF. In nucleotides, the CDR3 is TGTGCCAGCAGTTCCGTGACAGGCGATGAGCAGTTCTTC.

The chain combines TRBV20-1 with TRBJ2-3; 7 bases fit TRBD2. CDR1 DFQATT and CDR2 SNEGSKA come from the germline V gene (reference sequence). The CDR3 loop spans 13 amino acids. V lost 4 bases to trimming and J lost 2 bases; unmatched junction nucleotides: 3. This CDR3 is CSAMAGVTDTQYF. The CDR3 coding sequence is TGCAGTGCTATGGCGGGGGTCACAGATACGCAGTATTTT.

In DNA form, the CDR3 reads TGTGCCAGCAGCTCTGGACAGGGAGGCCATGGCTACACCTTC. The encoded protein is CASSSGQGGHGYTF. This chain links TRBV9 with TRBJ1-2; 8 bases are shared with TRBD1. With 4 bases clipped from V and 6 bases from J, the junction kept 8 bases outside the gene matches. Germline CDR1 reads SGDLS; CDR2 reads YYNGEE. CDR3 length: 14 amino acids.

This clonotype showed up just a few times. The chain links TRBV20-1 to TRBJ2-7, with D possibly being TRBD1 (5 bases). Trimming pared 2 bases from V and 4 bases from J, leaving 6 bases between. The germline V gene encodes CDR1 DFQATT and CDR2 SNEGSKA (reference sequence). The CDR3 sequence is 11 residues long. Here the CDR3 reads CSARPGYEQYF. In DNA form, the CDR3 reads TGCAGTGCTAGACCAGGGTACGAGCAGTACTTC.

Only a few counts were recorded for this clonotype. The chain joins TRBV19 to TRBJ1-5, with D uncertain. Deletions cut 4 bases from V and 2 bases from J, with 9 bases between. The length of the CDR3 is 14 residues. Per the germline V gene, CDR1 is LNHDA and CDR2 is SQIVND (reference sequence). The chain's CDR3 is CASSTSGGNQPQHF. DNA for the CDR3: TGTGCCAGTAGTACTTCCGGAGGCAATCAGCCCCAGCATTTT.

This chain joins TRBV30 and TRBJ2-3; 8 nucleotides align to TRBD1. The CDR3 loop spans 15 amino acids. The germline V gene has CDR1 GTSNPN and CDR2 SVGIG (reference sequence). Losses at the gene ends were 4 bases for V and 2 bases for J; bases not matched to a gene: 8. CDR3 protein: CAWTVGQANTDTQYF. The DNA of the CDR3 is TGTGCCTGGACAGTGGGACAGGCCAACACAGATACGCAGTATTTT.

The chain links TRBV5-1 to TRBJ2-3; D unresolved. With 4 bases removed from V and 6 bases from J, the gap between germline ends came to 12 bases. CDR1 is SGHRS, CDR2 YFSETQ, per germline. The CDR3 is 13 residues long. CDR3 in DNA: TGCGCCAGCAGCCAGAGCTCGCGGGATACGCAGTATTTT. Translation: CASSQSSRDTQYF.

DNA for the CDR3: TGTGCCAGCAGTGATACAGGGAATTCACCCCTCCACTTT. The encoded protein is CASSDTGNSPLHF. The chain combines TRBV2 with TRBJ1-6, with D possibly matching TRBD1 (6 bases). Germline V CDR1 and CDR2: SNHLY, FYNNEI. V was trimmed by 3 bases and J by 7 bases, leaving 7 bases between them. The CDR3 is made up of 13 amino acids.

This clonotype occurred a few times. This chain joins TRBV18 and TRBJ2-7, with 8 bases fitting TRBD2. Trimming at V came to 3 bases and at J to 0 bases, leaving 7 bases not matched to a gene. Germline CDR1 KGHSH, CDR2 LQKENI. The CDR3 contains 16 residues. In DNA form, the CDR3 reads TGTGCCAGCTCACCTCGGGTAGCGGGGACCTCCTACGAGCAGTACTTC. It codes for CASSPRVAGTSYEQYF.

This chain connects TRBV11-2 to TRBJ2-5; 11 nucleotides align to TRBD2. The V gene's germline CDR1 is SGHAT and CDR2 FQNNGV. V was pared by 5 bases and J by 4 bases, with 9 bases of the junction left unmatched. This CDR3 contains 16 residues. This chain's CDR3 is CASSTNSGGAGETQYF. CDR3 sequence (DNA): TGTGCCAGCAGCACCAATAGCGGGGGGGCTGGAGAGACCCAGTACTTC. The full variable domain, in which reference TRBV11-2 and TRBJ2-5 provide the parts outside the CDR3, is EAGVAQSPRYKIIEKRQSVAFWCNPISGHATLYWYQQILGQGPKLLIQFQNNGVVDDSQLPKDRFSAERLKGVDSTLKIQPAKLEDSAVYLCASSTNSGGAGETQYFGPGTRLLVL.

Of note for this clonotype: One junction end disagrees with the germline gene, perhaps due to a read error. The chain couples TRBV4-1 to TRBJ2-1, with 8 bases that match TRBD2. CDR3 length: 14 residues. Germline V gene data show CDR1 as MGHRA and CDR2 as YSYEKL. The CDR3 spells CDSSQAGASNEQFF. The CDR3 DNA reads TGCGACAGCAGCCAAGCGGGGGCATCGAATGAGCAGTTCTTC.